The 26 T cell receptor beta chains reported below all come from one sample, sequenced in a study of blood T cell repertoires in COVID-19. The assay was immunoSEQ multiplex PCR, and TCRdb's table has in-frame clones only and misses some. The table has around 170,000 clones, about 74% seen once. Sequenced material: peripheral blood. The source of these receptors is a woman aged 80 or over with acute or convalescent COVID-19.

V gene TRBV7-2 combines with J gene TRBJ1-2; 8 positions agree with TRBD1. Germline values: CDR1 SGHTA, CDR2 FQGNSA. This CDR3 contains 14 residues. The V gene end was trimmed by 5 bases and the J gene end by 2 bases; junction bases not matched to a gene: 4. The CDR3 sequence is CASSPDRGNYGYTF. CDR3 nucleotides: TGTGCCAGCAGCCCCGACAGGGGCAACTATGGCTACACCTTC.

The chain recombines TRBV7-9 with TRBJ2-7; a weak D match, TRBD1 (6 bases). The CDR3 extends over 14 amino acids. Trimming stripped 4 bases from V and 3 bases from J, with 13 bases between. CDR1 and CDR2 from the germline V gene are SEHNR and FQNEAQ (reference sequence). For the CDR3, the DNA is TGTGCCAGCAGCTCCGACAGGACCGTCTACGAGCAGTACTTC. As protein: CASSSDRTVYEQYF.

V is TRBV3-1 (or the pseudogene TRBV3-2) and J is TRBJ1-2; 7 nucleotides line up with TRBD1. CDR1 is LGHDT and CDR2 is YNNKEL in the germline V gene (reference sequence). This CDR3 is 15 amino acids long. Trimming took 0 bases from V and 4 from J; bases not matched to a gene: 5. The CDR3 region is CASSQDGAGGYGYTF. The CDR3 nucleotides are TGTGCCAGCAGCCAAGATGGGGCAGGGGGCTATGGCTACACCTTC.

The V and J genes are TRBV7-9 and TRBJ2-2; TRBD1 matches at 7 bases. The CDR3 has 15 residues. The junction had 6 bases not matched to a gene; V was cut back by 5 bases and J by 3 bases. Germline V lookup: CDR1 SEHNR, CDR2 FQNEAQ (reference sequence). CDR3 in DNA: TGTGCCAGCAGCCCCCGACAGGGCGACACCGGGGAGCTGTTTTTT. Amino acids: CASSPRQGDTGELFF. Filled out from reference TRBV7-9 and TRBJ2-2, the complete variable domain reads DTGVSQNPRHKITKRGQNVTFRCDPISEHNRLYWYRQTLGQGPEFLTYFQNEAQLEKSRLLSDRFSAERPKGSFSTLEIQRTEQGDSAMYLCASSPRQGDTGELFFGEGSRLTVL.

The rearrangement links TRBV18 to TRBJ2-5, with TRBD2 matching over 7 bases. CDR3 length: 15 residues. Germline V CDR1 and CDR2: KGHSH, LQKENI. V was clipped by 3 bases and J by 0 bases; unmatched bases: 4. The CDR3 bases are TGTGCCAGCTCACCTAGGGGAGGGGACCAAGAGACCCAGTACTTC. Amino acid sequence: CASSPRGGDQETQYF.

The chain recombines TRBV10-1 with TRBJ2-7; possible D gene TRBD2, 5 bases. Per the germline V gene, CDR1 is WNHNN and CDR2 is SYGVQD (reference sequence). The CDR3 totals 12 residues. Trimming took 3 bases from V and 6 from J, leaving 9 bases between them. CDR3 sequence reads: CASSDGESEQYF. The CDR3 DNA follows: TGCGCCAGCAGTGATGGGGAGAGCGAGCAGTACTTC.

The CDR3 DNA reads as TGCAGCGTTCAGGGGACACTATACAATGAGCAGTTCTTC. It codes for CSVQGTLYNEQFF. The chain uses TRBV29-1 and TRBJ2-1, with D perhaps matching TRBD1 (6 bases). CDR3 length equals 13 residues. Germline CDR1 reads SQVTM; CDR2 reads ANQGSEA. V was shortened by 5 bases and J by 4 bases, with 12 bases between the two germline ends.

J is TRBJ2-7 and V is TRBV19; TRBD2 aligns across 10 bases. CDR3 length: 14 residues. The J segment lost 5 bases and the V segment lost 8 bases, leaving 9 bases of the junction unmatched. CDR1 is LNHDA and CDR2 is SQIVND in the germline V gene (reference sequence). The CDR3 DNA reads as TGTGCCAGTGGTACTAGCGGGACAAATGACGAGCAGTACTTC. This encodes CASGTSGTNDEQYF.

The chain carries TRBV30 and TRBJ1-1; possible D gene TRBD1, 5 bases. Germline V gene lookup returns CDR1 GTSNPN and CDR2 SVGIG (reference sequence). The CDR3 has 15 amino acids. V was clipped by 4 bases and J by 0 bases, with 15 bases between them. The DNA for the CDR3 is TGTGCCTGGAAGCCGTTGGAGGGGATGAACACTGAAGCTTTCTTT. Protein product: CAWKPLEGMNTEAFF.

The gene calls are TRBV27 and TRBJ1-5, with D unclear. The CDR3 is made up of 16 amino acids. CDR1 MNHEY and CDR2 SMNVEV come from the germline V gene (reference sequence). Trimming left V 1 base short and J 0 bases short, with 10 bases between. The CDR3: CASSLYLPGSNQPQHF. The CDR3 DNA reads TGTGCCAGCAGTTTATATTTACCGGGTAGCAATCAGCCCCAGCATTTT.

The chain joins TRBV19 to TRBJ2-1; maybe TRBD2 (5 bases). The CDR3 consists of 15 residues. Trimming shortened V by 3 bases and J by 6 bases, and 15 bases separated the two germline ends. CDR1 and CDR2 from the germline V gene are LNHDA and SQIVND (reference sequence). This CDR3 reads CASSMWTHVRNEQFF. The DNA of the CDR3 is TGTGCCAGTAGTATGTGGACTCATGTCCGCAATGAGCAGTTCTTC.

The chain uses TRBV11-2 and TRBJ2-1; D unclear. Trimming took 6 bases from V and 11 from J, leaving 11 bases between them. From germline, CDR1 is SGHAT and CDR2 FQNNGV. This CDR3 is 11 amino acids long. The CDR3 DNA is TGTGCCAGCAGAGTCACGAGAAAGCAGTTCTTC. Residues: CASRVTRKQFF.

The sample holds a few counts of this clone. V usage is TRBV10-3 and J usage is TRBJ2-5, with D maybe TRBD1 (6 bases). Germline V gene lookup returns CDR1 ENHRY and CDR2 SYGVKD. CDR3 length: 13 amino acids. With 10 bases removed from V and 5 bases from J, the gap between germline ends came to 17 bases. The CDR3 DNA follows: TGTGCCAAACGGGACATAACTGGGGAGACCCAGTACTTC. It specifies CAKRDITGETQYF.

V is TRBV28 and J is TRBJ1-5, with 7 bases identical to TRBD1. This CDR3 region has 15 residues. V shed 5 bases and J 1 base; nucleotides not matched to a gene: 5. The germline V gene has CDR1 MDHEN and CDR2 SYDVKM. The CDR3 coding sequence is TGTGCCAGCAGTCCCCCCAGGGGGAGCAATCAGCCCCAGCATTTT. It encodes CASSPPRGSNQPQHF.

The CDR3 sequence is CASSLSLNEKLFF. Written as DNA, the CDR3 is TGTGCCAGCAGTTTGTCACTTAATGAAAAACTGTTTTTT. This chain links TRBV27 with TRBJ1-4; D gene unclear. Trimming removed 3 bases from V and 4 bases from J, with 6 bases in between. Germline V CDR1 and CDR2: MNHEY, SMNVEV (reference sequence). The CDR3 length is 13 residues.

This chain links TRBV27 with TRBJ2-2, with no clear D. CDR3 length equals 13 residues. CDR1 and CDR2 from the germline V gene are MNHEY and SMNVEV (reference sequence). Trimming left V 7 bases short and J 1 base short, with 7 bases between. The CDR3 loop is CASTQQNTGELFF. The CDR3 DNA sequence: TGTGCCAGCACACAGCAGAACACCGGGGAGCTGTTTTTT.

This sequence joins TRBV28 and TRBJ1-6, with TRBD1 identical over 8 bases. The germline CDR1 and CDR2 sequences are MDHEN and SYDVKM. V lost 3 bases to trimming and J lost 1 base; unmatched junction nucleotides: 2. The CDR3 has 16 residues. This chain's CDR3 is CASSLTGVSYNSPLHF. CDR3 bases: TGTGCCAGCAGTTTGACAGGGGTATCCTATAATTCACCCCTCCACTTT.

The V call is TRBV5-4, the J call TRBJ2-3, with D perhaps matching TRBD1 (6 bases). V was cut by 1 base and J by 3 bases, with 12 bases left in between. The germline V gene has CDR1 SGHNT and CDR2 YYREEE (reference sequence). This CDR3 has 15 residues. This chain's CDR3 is CASSLQQGATDTQYF. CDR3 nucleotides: TGTGCCAGCAGCTTGCAACAGGGAGCGACAGATACGCAGTATTTT. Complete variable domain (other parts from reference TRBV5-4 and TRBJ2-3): ETGVTQSPTHLIKTRGQQVTLRCSSQSGHNTVSWYQQALGQGPQFIFQYYREEENGRGNFPPRFSGLQFPNYSSELNVNALELDDSALYLCASSLQQGATDTQYFGPGTRLTVL.

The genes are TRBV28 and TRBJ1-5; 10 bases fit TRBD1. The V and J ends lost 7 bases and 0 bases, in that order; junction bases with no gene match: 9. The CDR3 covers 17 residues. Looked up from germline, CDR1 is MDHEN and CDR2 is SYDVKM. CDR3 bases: TGTGCCAGCACCCGGGACAGGGGCCCTTATAGCAATCAGCCCCAGCATTTT. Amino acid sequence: CASTRDRGPYSNQPQHF. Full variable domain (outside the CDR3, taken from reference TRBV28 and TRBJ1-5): DVKVTQSSRYLVKRTGEKVFLECVQDMDHENMFWYRQDPGLGLRLIYFSYDVKMKEKGDIPEGYSVSREKKERFSLILESASTNQTSMYLCASTRDRGPYSNQPQHFGDGTRLSIL.

The CDR3 DNA follows: TGCGCCAGCAGGAGGGACATAGCCTACGAGCAGTACTTC. Its protein product is CASRRDIAYEQYF. V usage is TRBV5-1 and J usage is TRBJ2-7; a weak D match, TRBD1 (6 bases). The CDR3 contains 13 residues. The V and J ends lost 5 bases and 2 bases respectively, with 11 bases between them. Looked up from germline, CDR1 is SGHRS and CDR2 is YFSETQ.

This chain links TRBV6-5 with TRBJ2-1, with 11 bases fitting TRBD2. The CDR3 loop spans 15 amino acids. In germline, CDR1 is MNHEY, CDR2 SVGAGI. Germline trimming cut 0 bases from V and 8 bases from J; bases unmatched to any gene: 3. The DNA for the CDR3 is TGTGCCAGCAGTTACTCGAGACTAGCGGGACATGAGCAGTTCTTC. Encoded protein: CASSYSRLAGHEQFF.

The CDR3 region has the DNA TGTGCCATTTTGAGGAGGGGACAGGGGATGGCTTTAGCGGGAGGGCCCAGTGAGCAGTTCTTC. Protein: CAILRRGQGMALAGGPSEQFF. The rearrangement links TRBV10-3 to TRBJ2-1; D possibly corresponds to TRBD2 (11 bases). Trimming cost V 9 bases and J 9 bases, with 42 bases left between them. Germline V gives CDR1 ENHRY, CDR2 SYGVKD. The CDR3 spans 21 residues.

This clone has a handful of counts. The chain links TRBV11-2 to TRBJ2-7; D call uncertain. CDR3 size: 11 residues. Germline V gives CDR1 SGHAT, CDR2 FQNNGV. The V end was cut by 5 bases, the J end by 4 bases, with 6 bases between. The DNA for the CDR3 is TGTGCCAGCAGCGCACAATACGAGCAGTACTTC. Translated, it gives CASSAQYEQYF. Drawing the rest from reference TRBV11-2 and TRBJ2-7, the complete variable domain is EAGVAQSPRYKIIEKRQSVAFWCNPISGHATLYWYQQILGQGPKLLIQFQNNGVVDDSQLPKDRFSAERLKGVDSTLKIQPAKLEDSAVYLCASSAQYEQYFGPGTRLTVT.

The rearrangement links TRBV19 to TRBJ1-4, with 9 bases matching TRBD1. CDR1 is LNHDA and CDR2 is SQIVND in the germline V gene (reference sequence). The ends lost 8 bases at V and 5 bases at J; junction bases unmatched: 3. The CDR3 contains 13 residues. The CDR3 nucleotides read TGTGCCAGTGGGACAGGGAGAAATGAAAAACTGTTTTTT. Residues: CASGTGRNEKLFF.

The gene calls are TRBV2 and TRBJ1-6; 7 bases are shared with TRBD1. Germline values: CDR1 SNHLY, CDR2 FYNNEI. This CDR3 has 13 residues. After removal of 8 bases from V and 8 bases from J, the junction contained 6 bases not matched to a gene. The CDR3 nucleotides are TGTGCCAGCGGAGACAGGGATTATTCACCCCTCCACTTT. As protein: CASGDRDYSPLHF.

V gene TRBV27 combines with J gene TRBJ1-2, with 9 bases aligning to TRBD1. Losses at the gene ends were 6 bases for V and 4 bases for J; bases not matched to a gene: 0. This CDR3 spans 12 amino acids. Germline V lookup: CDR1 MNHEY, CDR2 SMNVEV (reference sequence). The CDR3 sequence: CASRTGGYGYTF. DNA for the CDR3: TGTGCCAGCAGGACAGGGGGCTATGGCTACACCTTC.